Sequencing of this T cell receptor beta chain was carried out in a study of shared clonotypes between healthy human individuals. About the study: Each donor contributed plates that comprised three CD4 naive, three CD4 memory, two CD8 naive and one CD8 memory.

Data came from immunoSEQ multiplex PCR; TCRdb stores just in-frame clones and leaves some out. This table holds under 700,000 clones, roughly 95% found once. CD45RO-negative, CCR7-selected cells formed the naive CD8 fraction, which excluded terminally differentiated effector memory CD45RA+ cells. Germline loops: CDR1 LNHDA, CDR2 SQIVND (reference sequence). The CDR3 extends over 15 amino acids. The ends were cut back, 3 bases at V and 1 base at J, with 12 bases in the middle. This TCR was sampled from a woman younger than 45 in good health. Sequencing was performed on naive CD8+ T cells sorted from blood. J is TRBJ1-1 and V is TRBV19, with a weak D call TRBD1 (5 bases). The CDR3 nucleotides are TGTGCCAGTAGTATGCGTAAAACAGGGAACACTGAAGCTTTCTTT. It is translated as CASSMRKTGNTEAFF. Full variable domain (missing parts from reference TRBV19 and TRBJ1-1): DGGITQSPKYLFRKEGQNVTLSCEQNLNHDAMYWYRQDPGQGLRLIYYSQIVNDFQKGDIAEGYSVSREKKESFPLTVTSAQKNPTAFYLCASSMRKTGNTEAFFGQGTRLTVV.